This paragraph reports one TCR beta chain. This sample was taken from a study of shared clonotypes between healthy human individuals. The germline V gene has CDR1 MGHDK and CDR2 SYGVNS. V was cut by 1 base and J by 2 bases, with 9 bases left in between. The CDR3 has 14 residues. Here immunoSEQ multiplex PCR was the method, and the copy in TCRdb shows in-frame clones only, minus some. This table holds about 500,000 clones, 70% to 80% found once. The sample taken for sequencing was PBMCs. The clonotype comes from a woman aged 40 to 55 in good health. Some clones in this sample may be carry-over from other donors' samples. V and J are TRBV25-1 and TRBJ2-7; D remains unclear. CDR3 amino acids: CASSESSLPYEQYF. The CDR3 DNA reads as TGTGCCAGCAGTGAATCCAGTTTGCCCTACGAGCAGTACTTC.